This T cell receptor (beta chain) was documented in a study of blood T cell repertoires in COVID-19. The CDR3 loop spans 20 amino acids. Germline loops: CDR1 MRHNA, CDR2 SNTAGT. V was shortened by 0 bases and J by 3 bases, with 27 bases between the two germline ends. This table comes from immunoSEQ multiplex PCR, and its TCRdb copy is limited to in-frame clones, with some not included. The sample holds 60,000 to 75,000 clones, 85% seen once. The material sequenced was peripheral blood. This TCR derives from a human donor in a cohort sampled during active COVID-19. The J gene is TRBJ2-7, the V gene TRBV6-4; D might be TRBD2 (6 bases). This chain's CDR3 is CASSDSFRQGGFHLNYEQYF. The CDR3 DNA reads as TGTGCCAGCAGTGACTCCTTTCGGCAGGGAGGTTTCCACTTAAACTACGAGCAGTACTTC.